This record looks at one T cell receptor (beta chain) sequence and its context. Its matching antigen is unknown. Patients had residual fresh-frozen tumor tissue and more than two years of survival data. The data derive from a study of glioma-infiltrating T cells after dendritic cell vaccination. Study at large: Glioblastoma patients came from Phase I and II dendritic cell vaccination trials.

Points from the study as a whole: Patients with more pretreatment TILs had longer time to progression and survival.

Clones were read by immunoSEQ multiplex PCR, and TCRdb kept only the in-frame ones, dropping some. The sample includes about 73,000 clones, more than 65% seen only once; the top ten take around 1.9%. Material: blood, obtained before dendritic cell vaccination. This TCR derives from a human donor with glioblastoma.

CDR3 nucleotides: TGTGCCAGCAGCCAGGAGCGGGAGGGCCCAGAGACCCAGTACTTC. Translated: CASSQEREGPETQYF. The chain is built from TRBV4-2 and TRBJ2-5; 10 nucleotides line up with TRBD2. Per the germline V gene, CDR1 is LGHNA and CDR2 is YNFKEQ. The V gene end was trimmed by 3 bases and the J gene end by 4 bases; junction bases not matched to a gene: 5. CDR3 length equals 15 residues.